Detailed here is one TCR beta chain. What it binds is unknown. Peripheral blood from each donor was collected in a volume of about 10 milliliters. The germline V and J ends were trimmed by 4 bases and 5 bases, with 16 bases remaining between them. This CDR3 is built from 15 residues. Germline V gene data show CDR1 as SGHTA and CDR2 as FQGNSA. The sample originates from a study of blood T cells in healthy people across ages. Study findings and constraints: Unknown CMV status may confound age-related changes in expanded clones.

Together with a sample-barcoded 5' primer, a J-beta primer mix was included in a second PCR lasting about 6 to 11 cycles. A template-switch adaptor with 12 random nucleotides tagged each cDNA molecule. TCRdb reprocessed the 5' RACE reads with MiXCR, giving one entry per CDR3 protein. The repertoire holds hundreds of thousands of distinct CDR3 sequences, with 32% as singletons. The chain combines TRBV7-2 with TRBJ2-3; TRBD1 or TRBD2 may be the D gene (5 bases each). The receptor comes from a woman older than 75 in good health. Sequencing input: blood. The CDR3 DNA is TGTGCCAGCAGCTCCACTAGAGGGACCGAAGATACGCAGTATTTT. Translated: CASSSTRGTEDTQYF.